This TCR beta chain comes out of a study of blood T cells in healthy people across ages. Study-level results: Observed TCR beta diversity showed a strong correlation with the percentage of naive T cells as measured by flow cytometry.

This clonotype has just one count. Its antigen is not known. Through a sample-barcoded 5' primer and a J-beta primer mix, a second PCR was run for about 6 to 11 cycles. TCRdb reprocessed the 5' RACE reads via MiXCR and lists one record per CDR3 protein. Of around 1,000,000 distinct CDR3 sequences in the sample, under 30% were seen once. The CDR3 has 14 residues. Between the trimmed V and J ends, which lost 0 bases and 9 bases, there was a span of 14 bases. The V gene's germline CDR1 is LGHDT and CDR2 YNNKEL (reference sequence). This sample was also put to use in a study of T cells of mothers and their children.

Specimen: blood. The J gene is TRBJ1-2, the V gene TRBV3-1; D perhaps matches TRBD1 (6 bases). The receptor was isolated from a girl aged 2 to 9 in good health. The DNA for the CDR3 is TGTGCCAGCAGCCAAGATGCAGGGGTATTGCGCTACACCTTC. Residues: CASSQDAGVLRYTF.